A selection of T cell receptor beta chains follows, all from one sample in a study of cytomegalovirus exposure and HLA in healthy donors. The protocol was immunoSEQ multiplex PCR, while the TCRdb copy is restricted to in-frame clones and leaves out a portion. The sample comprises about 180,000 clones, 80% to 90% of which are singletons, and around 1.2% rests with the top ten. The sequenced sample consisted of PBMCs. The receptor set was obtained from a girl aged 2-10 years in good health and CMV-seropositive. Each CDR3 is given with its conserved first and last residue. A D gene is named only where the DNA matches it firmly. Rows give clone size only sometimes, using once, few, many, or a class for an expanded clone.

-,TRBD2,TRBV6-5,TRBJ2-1,TGTGCCAGCAGTTCCTCTAGCGGTTACAATGAGCAGTTCTTC,CASSSSSGYNEQFF
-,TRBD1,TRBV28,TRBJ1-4,TGTGCCAGCAACGAGGGACAGGGGGCAAAAACTAATGAAAAACTGTTTTTT,CASNEGQGAKTNEKLFF
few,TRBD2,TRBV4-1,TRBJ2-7,TGCGCCAGCAGCCGACTAGCGACTGCCTACGAGCAGTACTTC,CASSRLATAYEQYF
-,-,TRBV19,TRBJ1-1,TGTGCCAGTAGTATAGACAGATTGAACACTGAAGCTTTCTTT,CASSIDRLNTEAFF
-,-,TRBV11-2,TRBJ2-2,TGTGCCAGCAGCTCGCTCCTAGGCACCGGGGAGCTGTTTTTT,CASSSLLGTGELFF
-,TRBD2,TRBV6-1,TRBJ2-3,TGTGCCAGCACCCGTAGCGGGAGGGCAGATACGCAGTATTTT,CASTRSGRADTQYF
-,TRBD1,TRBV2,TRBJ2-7,TGTGCCAGCAGACGCCGACAGGGTGGAGACTACTACGAGCAGTACTTC,CASRRRQGGDYYEQYF
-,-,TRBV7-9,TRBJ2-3,TGTGCCAGCAGCCTCGGGACTCACACAGATACGCAGTATTTT,CASSLGTHTDTQYF
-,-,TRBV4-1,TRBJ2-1,TGCGCCAGCAGCCAAGATCGGGTGAGATACAATGAGCAGTTCTTC,CASSQDRVRYNEQFF
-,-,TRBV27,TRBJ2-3,TGTGCCAGCAGTTTATCGGTCCAGGGCACAGATACGCAGTATTTT,CASSLSVQGTDTQYF
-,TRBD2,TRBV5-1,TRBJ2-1,TGCGCCAGCAGCTTGGGTCCAGGGAGCGGGAGTTTGAGTGAGCAGTTCTTC,CASSLGPGSGSLSEQFF
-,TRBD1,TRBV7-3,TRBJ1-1,TGTGCCAGCTTACCGACGGGGACAGGCGGGGTGAACACTGAAGCTTTCTTT,CASLPTGTGGVNTEAFF
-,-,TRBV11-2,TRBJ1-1,TGTGCCAGCAGCTTAGTGGCCCTACGGAGCACTGAAGCTTTCTTT,CASSLVALRSTEAFF
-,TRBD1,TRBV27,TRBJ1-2,TGTGCCAGCAGTTCCGCCCGGGACAGGTTTAACTATGGCTACACCTTC,CASSSARDRFNYGYTF
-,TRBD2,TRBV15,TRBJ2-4,TGTGCCACCAGCAGGGAGACTAGCGGGGAGGGCATTCAGTACTTC,CATSRETSGEGIQYF
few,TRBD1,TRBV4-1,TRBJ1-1,TGCGCCAGCAGCCCCACAGGGGGTAGAGTACGTCTGGACACTGAAGCTTTCTTT,CASSPTGGRVRLDTEAFF
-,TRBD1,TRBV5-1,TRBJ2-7,TGCGCCAGCAGAACCGGGACAGGGGGGTACGAGCAGTACTTC,CASRTGTGGYEQYF
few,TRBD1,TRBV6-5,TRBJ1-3,TGTGCCAGCAGCGGACAGGTTGGGGACACCATATATTTT,CASSGQVGDTIYF
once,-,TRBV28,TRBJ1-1,TGTGCCAGCAGTCCTCCGAAAATCGGGGCTTTCTTT,CASSPPKIGAFF
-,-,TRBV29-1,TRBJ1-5,TGCAGCGTTGAGATCGGGGGTGGGGCAGGCAATCAGCCCCAGCATTTT,CSVEIGGGAGNQPQHF
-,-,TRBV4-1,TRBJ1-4,TGCGCCAGCAGCCGGAGTCGGGGTTCTAATGAAAAACTGTTTTTT,CASSRSRGSNEKLFF
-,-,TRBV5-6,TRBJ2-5,TGTGCCAGCAGCTTGGAAACTAGCTCCCAAGAGACCCAGTACTTC,CASSLETSSQETQYF
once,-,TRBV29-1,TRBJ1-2,TGCAGCGTTGAACATCGGGGGGGCTACACCTTC,CSVEHRGGYTF
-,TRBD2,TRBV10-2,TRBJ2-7,TGCGCCAGCAGTGCACTAGCGGGGAAGAGCTCCTACGAGCAGTACTTC,CASSALAGKSSYEQYF
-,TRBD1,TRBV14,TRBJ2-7,TGTGCCAGCAGTCCAAAGCTTGGACAGGGTCCGCGGAAGCAGTACTTC,CASSPKLGQGPRKQYF
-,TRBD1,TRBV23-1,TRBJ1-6,TGCGCCAGCAGTCAATCGAGACAGGGAAATTCACCCCTCCACTTT,CASSQSRQGNSPLHF
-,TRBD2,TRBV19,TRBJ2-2,TGTGCCAGTAGTAGGCTAGCGGGAGGAGCCGGGGAGCTGTTTTTT,CASSRLAGGAGELFF
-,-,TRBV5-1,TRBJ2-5,TGCGCCAGCAGCTTGGATGGCCAGGGTGAGCAGCAGTACTTC,CASSLDGQGEQQYF
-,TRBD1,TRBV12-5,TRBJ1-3,TGTGCTAGTGGGCCGACAGGGAGCTCTGGAAACACCATATATTTT,CASGPTGSSGNTIYF
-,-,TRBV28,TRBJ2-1,TGTGCCAGCAGTATGGCCGGGACAACGTACAATGAGCAGTTCTTC,CASSMAGTTYNEQFF
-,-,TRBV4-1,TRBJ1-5,TGCGCCAGCAGCCAAGACGCTCAGCAGCCCCAGCATTTT,CASSQDAQQPQHF
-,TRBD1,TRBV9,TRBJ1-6,TGTGCCAGCAGCGTAGGGACAGGGAATTCACCCCTCCACTTT,CASSVGTGNSPLHF
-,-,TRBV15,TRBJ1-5,TGTGCCACCAGCAGACTTACAGGATCCCAGCCCCAGCATTTT,CATSRLTGSQPQHF
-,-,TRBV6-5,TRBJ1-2,TGTGCCAGCACGAGGCAGGGCTATGGCTACACCTTC,CASTRQGYGYTF
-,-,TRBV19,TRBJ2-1,TGTGCCAGTAGTCCCGGGGGAACTAGCTTTGACTGGAATGAGCAGTTCTTC,CASSPGGTSFDWNEQFF
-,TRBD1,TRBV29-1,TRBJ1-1,TGCAGCGTTGAGTACCTGGGACAGAAGAACACTGAAGCTTTCTTT,CSVEYLGQKNTEAFF
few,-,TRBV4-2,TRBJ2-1,TGTGCCAGCAGCCAAGATCTGCACGGGAACTCCTACAATGAGCAGTTCTTC,CASSQDLHGNSYNEQFF
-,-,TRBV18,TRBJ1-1,TGTGCCAGCTCACCACCCTTGGGGAGGAACACTGAAGCTTTCTTT,CASSPPLGRNTEAFF
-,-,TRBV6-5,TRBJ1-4,TGTGCCAGCAGAAAAGACAGCGCAACTAATGAAAAACTGTTTTTT,CASRKDSATNEKLFF
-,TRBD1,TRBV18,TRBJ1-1,TGTGCCAGCTCACCTCGACAGGGTCTTATGAACACTGAAGCTTTCTTT,CASSPRQGLMNTEAFF
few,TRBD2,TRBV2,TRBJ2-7,TGTGCCAGCAGTGACTTTGGGCGGGGGGAGCAGTACTTC,CASSDFGRGEQYF
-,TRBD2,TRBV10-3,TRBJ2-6,TGTGCCATCAGTGACCGACTAGCGGGCGATTCTGGGGCCAACGTCCTGACTTTC,CAISDRLAGDSGANVLTF
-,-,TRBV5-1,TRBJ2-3,TGCGCCAGCAGCTTAACTAGCACAGATACGCAGTATTTT,CASSLTSTDTQYF
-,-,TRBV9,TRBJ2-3,TGTGCCAGCAGCGCTAGCACAGATACGCAGTATTTT,CASSASTDTQYF